One sample yielded the 11 T cell receptor beta chains listed below, sequenced in a study of shared clonotypes between healthy human individuals. Sequencing was performed with immunoSEQ multiplex PCR; in TCRdb, only in-frame clones are kept and a portion is missing. Seen here are a few million clones, approximately 92% observed once, and the top ten hold around 0.15%. Input material: naive CD4+ T cells sorted from blood. Noted subset: CD45RA+ positively selected. Receptor source: a man in his late teens or twenties in good health.

This sequence joins TRBV20-1 and TRBJ1-1; D ambiguous. Germline V gives CDR1 DFQATT, CDR2 SNEGSKA (reference sequence). V was cut by 6 bases and J by 1 base, with 6 bases left in between. The CDR3 length is 11 residues. The CDR3 coding sequence is TGCAGTGCAGTGGCGAACACTGAAGCTTTCTTT. It yields the protein CSAVANTEAFF.

The rearrangement uses TRBV5-5 and TRBJ1-2; D gene ambiguous. Germline lookup yields CDR1 SGHKS and CDR2 YYEKEE (reference sequence). V was clipped by 2 bases and J by 5 bases, with 10 bases between them. The CDR3 has 13 amino acids. CDR3 nucleotides: TGTGCCAGCAGCTTCGAGTCAGGTTATGGCTACACCTTC. Its protein product is CASSFESGYGYTF. The full variable domain, rest sourced from reference TRBV5-5 and TRBJ1-2, is DAGVTQSPTHLIKTRGQQVTLRCSPISGHKSVSWYQQVLGQGPQFIFQYYEKEERGRGNFPDRFSARQFPNYSSELNVNALLLGDSALYLCASSFESGYGYTFGSGTRLTVV.

The genes are TRBV5-1 and TRBJ2-2; D is uncertain. The CDR3 sequence is 14 residues long. The germline gives CDR1 SGHRS, CDR2 YFSETQ. Trimming took off 0 bases at V and 8 bases at J, with 11 bases between the two ends. CDR3 bases: TGCGCCAGCAGCTTGGGGGCAGCCATGGGGGAGCTGTTTTTT. Amino acids: CASSLGAAMGELFF.

The chain employs TRBV6-1 and TRBJ2-7; D is unclear. CDR1 and CDR2 (germline): MNHNS, SASEGT. Trimming removed 3 bases at V and 6 bases at J, with 15 bases between. The CDR3 covers 14 residues. CDR3 in amino acids: CASSEVSSVVEQYF. CDR3 DNA: TGTGCCAGCAGTGAGGTCAGCTCAGTGGTCGAGCAGTACTTC.

The chain uses TRBV2 and TRBJ2-5; 8 nucleotides line up with TRBD2. The germline CDR1 and CDR2 sequences are SNHLY and FYNNEI. The CDR3 totals 13 residues. With V trimmed by 2 bases and J by 10 bases, 6 bases remained unmatched. Written as DNA, the CDR3 is TGTGCCAGCAGTGAATCCCCGAGCGGGAGCCAGTACTTC. It encodes CASSESPSGSQYF. Full variable domain (missing parts from reference TRBV2 and TRBJ2-5): EPEVTQTPSHQVTQMGQEVILRCVPISNHLYFYWYRQILGQKVEFLVSFYNNEISEKSEIFDDQFSVERPDGSNFTLKIRSTKLEDSAMYFCASSESPSGSQYFGPGTRLLVL.

The CDR3 sequence: CASSPEKGYEQYF. CDR3 coding DNA: TGTGCCAGCAGCCCAGAAAAGGGGTACGAGCAGTACTTC. V usage is TRBV7-8 and J usage is TRBJ2-7; possibly TRBD1 for D (5 bases). The CDR3 has 13 amino acids. In germline, CDR1 is SGHVS, CDR2 FQNEAQ. V shed 5 bases and J shed 4 bases, with 12 bases lying between them.

The chain carries TRBV6-5 and TRBJ1-3; TRBD1 is a possible D gene (6 bases). Germline V CDR1 and CDR2: MNHEY, SVGAGI. This CDR3 region has 16 residues. Trimming removed 0 bases from V and 2 bases from J, with 11 bases in between. The CDR3 DNA follows: TGTGCCAGCAGTTACTCAGGGGGAGGCACTGGAAACACCATATATTTT. This codes for CASSYSGGGTGNTIYF.

Remarks on this clone: In the same sample, other DNA sequences code for this CDR3. This chain connects TRBV7-8 to TRBJ2-5; 9 bases are a match to TRBD1. The CDR3 is 13 residues long. J lost 5 bases, V lost 5 bases, and 3 bases had no gene match. Germline V CDR1 and CDR2: SGHVS, FQNEAQ. The CDR3 DNA reads TGTGCCAGCAGCCAAGACAGGGGGGAGACCCAGTACTTC. Encoded protein: CASSQDRGETQYF.

The gene calls are TRBV23-1 and TRBJ2-7; the match to TRBD1 covers 9 bases. TRBV23-1 is sorted into the ORF group, with uncertain function. The CDR3 is made up of 14 amino acids. J was trimmed by 3 bases and V by 2 bases; bases with no gene match: 2. The CDR3 nucleotides are TGCGCCAGCAGTCAAGACAGGGGGAACTACGAGCAGTACTTC. It is translated as CASSQDRGNYEQYF.

J is TRBJ1-4 and V is TRBV7-2; D gene ambiguous. The germline gives CDR1 SGHTA, CDR2 FQGNSA. The CDR3 is 12 amino acids. V was pared by 5 bases and J by 7 bases, with 8 bases between. Here the CDR3 reads CASSAEGEKLFF. DNA for the CDR3: TGTGCCAGCAGCGCGGAGGGTGAAAAACTGTTTTTT.

As for this clone: Other DNA sequences in this sample translate to the same CDR3. The chain uses TRBV5-1 and TRBJ1-6, with unresolved D. The germline V gene encodes CDR1 SGHRS and CDR2 YFSETQ. There are 13 residues in the CDR3. Deletions cut 5 bases from V and 7 bases from J, with 10 bases between. The CDR3 loop reads CASSPLSNSPLHF. The CDR3, as DNA: TGCGCCAGCAGTCCCCTGTCAAATTCACCCCTCCACTTT.